These 29 T cell receptor beta chains came from one sample sequenced in a study of T cell responses to AZD1222 COVID-19 vaccine. TCRdb keeps only in-frame clones here, not all; method: immunoSEQ multiplex PCR. The top ten hold approximately 6.9% of the sample, which has some 130,000 clones, 85% to 95% seen once. The source was peripheral blood, collected 28 days after the second AZD1222 dose. These receptors all come from an adult who received the AZD1222 COVID-19 vaccine.

This chain connects TRBV7-9 to TRBJ1-1; no clear D. V was shortened by 6 bases and J by 1 base, with 15 bases between the two germline ends. The CDR3 spans 15 residues. CDR1 SEHNR and CDR2 FQNEAQ come from the germline V gene (reference sequence). The chain's CDR3 is CASRSIKRQNTEAFF. CDR3 in DNA: TGTGCCAGCAGGTCTATCAAGAGGCAGAACACTGAAGCTTTCTTT.

V usage is TRBV4-3 and J usage is TRBJ2-3; 11 nucleotides align to TRBD1. The CDR3 sequence is 17 residues long. Germline CDR1 LGHNA, CDR2 YSLEER. Trimming cost V 3 bases and J 5 bases; bases outside gene matches: 10. The CDR3 DNA sequence: TGCGCCAGCAGCCACAATCCGGGACAGGGGGTAGGAGATACGCAGTATTTT. Protein: CASSHNPGQGVGDTQYF.

The chain is built from TRBV24-1 and TRBJ1-1; 10 positions agree with TRBD1. Germline-derived CDR1 and CDR2 are KGHDR and SFDVKD. This CDR3 is 15 amino acids long. V trimming: 2 bases; J trimming: 4 bases; junction bases outside the gene matches: 3. CDR3 bases: TGTGCCACCAGTGATTCCCGGACAGGGGGCACTGAAGCTTTCTTT. Its protein is CATSDSRTGGTEAFF.

This chain joins TRBV5-1 and TRBJ1-6; possibly TRBD1 for D (5 bases). The CDR3 totals 18 residues. Trimming stripped 4 bases from V and 7 bases from J, with 24 bases between. Germline assignment: CDR1 SGHRS and CDR2 YFSETQ. The CDR3 spells CASSPRPPPRGGNSPLHF. DNA for the CDR3: TGCGCCAGCAGCCCCCGACCCCCTCCACGGGGGGGGAATTCACCCCTCCACTTT.

This chain uses TRBV28 with TRBJ2-7; 7 positions match TRBD1. This CDR3 contains 15 residues. V shed 5 bases, J shed 0 bases, and the junction held 7 bases outside the gene matches. From germline, CDR1 is MDHEN and CDR2 SYDVKM. The CDR3 sequence: CASSPLQGSSYEQYF. CDR3 DNA sequence: TGTGCCAGCAGTCCATTACAGGGGTCCTCCTACGAGCAGTACTTC.

The genes are TRBV2 and TRBJ1-3; perhaps TRBD1 as D (5 bases). CDR3 length equals 15 residues. CDR1 SNHLY and CDR2 FYNNEI come from the germline V gene. V shed 7 bases and J shed 3 bases, with 16 bases lying between them. The CDR3 sequence: CASTQTVGDGNTIYF. The CDR3 region has the DNA TGTGCCAGCACGCAGACAGTGGGTGATGGAAACACCATATATTTT.

This chain links TRBV5-6 with TRBJ1-6; unclear D gene. Germline values: CDR1 SGHDT, CDR2 YYEEEE. V lost 2 bases and J lost 8, with 17 bases in between. CDR3 length: 16 amino acids. CDR3 region: CASSLRYGLLYSPLHF. CDR3 coding DNA: TGTGCCAGCAGCTTACGATATGGACTCCTTTATTCACCCCTCCACTTT.

This chain links TRBV19 with TRBJ1-5; D is unresolved. Trimming pared 5 bases from V and 0 bases from J, leaving 11 bases between. The CDR3 contains 15 residues. Germline V gene sequence: CDR1 LNHDA, CDR2 SQIVND (reference sequence). CDR3 bases: TGTGCCAGTAGTCGGACTGTAATTAGCAATCAGCCCCAGCATTTT. Residues: CASSRTVISNQPQHF.

The rearrangement joins TRBV6-2 or TRBV6-3 to TRBJ2-3; D remains ambiguous. The CDR3 runs 15 residues. Trimming removed 4 bases from V and 2 bases from J, with 13 bases in between. The germline CDR1 and CDR2 sequences are MNHEY and SVGEGT. The CDR3: CASSSGDLDTDTQYF. The CDR3 bases are TGTGCCAGCAGTTCGGGTGACTTGGACACAGATACGCAGTATTTT.

The chain joins TRBV5-1 to TRBJ2-5, with D perhaps matching TRBD1 or TRBD2 (5 bases each). Trimming cost V 4 bases and J 2 bases, with 12 bases left between them. This CDR3 spans 14 amino acids. CDR1 SGHRS and CDR2 YFSETQ come from the germline V gene. CDR3 in amino acids: CASSPGRTQETQYF. DNA of the CDR3: TGCGCCAGCAGCCCGGGACGGACTCAAGAGACCCAGTACTTC.

In nucleotides, the CDR3 is TGTGCCAGCAGCACCGGGACAGCAATCAATGAGCAGTTCTTC. Encoded protein: CASSTGTAINEQFF. This chain joins TRBV3-1 (or the pseudogene TRBV3-2) and TRBJ2-1; TRBD1 matches 7 bases. This CDR3 region has 14 residues. Trimming cost V 5 bases and J 6 bases; bases outside gene matches: 7. CDR1 LGHDT and CDR2 YNNKEL come from the germline V gene (reference sequence).

V gene TRBV19 combines with J gene TRBJ2-1; D is ambiguous. CDR3 size: 14 residues. The germline CDR1 and CDR2 sequences are LNHDA and SQIVND (reference sequence). Trimming shortened V by 1 base and J by 0 bases, and 4 bases separated the two germline ends. CDR3 sequence reads: CASSIVSSYNEQFF. CDR3 nucleotides: TGTGCCAGTAGTATAGTGAGCTCCTACAATGAGCAGTTCTTC. The whole variable domain, remainder taken from reference TRBV19 and TRBJ2-1, is DGGITQSPKYLFRKEGQNVTLSCEQNLNHDAMYWYRQDPGQGLRLIYYSQIVNDFQKGDIAEGYSVSREKKESFPLTVTSAQKNPTAFYLCASSIVSSYNEQFFGPGTRLTVL.

This chain uses TRBV11-2 with TRBJ1-1; TRBD1 aligns across 9 bases. The V gene end was trimmed by 5 bases and the J gene end by 3 bases; junction bases not matched to a gene: 4. The CDR3 spans 14 residues. The V gene's germline CDR1 is SGHAT and CDR2 FQNNGV. The CDR3 is CASSLQGADTEAFF. CDR3 sequence (DNA): TGTGCCAGCAGCCTACAGGGGGCAGACACTGAAGCTTTCTTT.

The chain is built from TRBV18 and TRBJ1-6; D not certain. From germline, CDR1 is KGHSH and CDR2 LQKENI. The CDR3 covers 13 residues. V lost 5 bases, J lost 9 bases, and 11 bases lay in between. The CDR3 loop reads CASSGRSGSPLHF. The CDR3 DNA sequence: TGTGCCAGCTCAGGGAGGTCAGGTTCACCCCTCCACTTT. The complete variable domain, with remaining parts taken from reference TRBV18 and TRBJ1-6, reads NAGVMQNPRHLVRRRGQEARLRCSPMKGHSHVYWYRQLPEEGLKFMVYLQKENIIDESGMPKERFSAEFPKEGPSILRIQQVVRGDSAAYFCASSGRSGSPLHFGNGTRLTVT.

The chain has TRBV2 and TRBJ1-6, with no clear D. This CDR3 is built from 14 residues. V lost 3 bases to trimming and J lost 6 bases, with 9 bases between them. CDR1 is SNHLY and CDR2 is FYNNEI in the germline V gene. The CDR3 protein is CASSDLSANSPLHF. The CDR3 DNA reads as TGTGCCAGCAGTGATCTTTCAGCTAATTCACCCCTCCACTTT.

CDR3 DNA sequence: TGTGCCAGCAGTGGTGACAGGTCGGGCACAGATACGCAGTATTTT. This encodes CASSGDRSGTDTQYF. The genes are TRBV2 and TRBJ2-3, with a possible D match to TRBD1 (6 bases). Germline V CDR1 and CDR2: SNHLY, FYNNEI. This CDR3 contains 15 residues. The V end lost 4 bases, the J end lost 1 base, and 12 bases lay between the germline ends. The full variable domain, rest sourced from reference TRBV2 and TRBJ2-3, is EPEVTQTPSHQVTQMGQEVILRCVPISNHLYFYWYRQILGQKVEFLVSFYNNEISEKSEIFDDQFSVERPDGSNFTLKIRSTKLEDSAMYFCASSGDRSGTDTQYFGPGTRLTVL.

The genes are TRBV7-9 and TRBJ1-1, with D possibly TRBD1 on 6 matching bases. There are 16 residues in the CDR3. Germline V lookup: CDR1 SEHNR, CDR2 FQNEAQ (reference sequence). Trimming took 1 base from V and 1 from J, leaving 13 bases between them. The CDR3 DNA reads as TGTGCCAGCAGCTTAGACCGGACAGTCAAGAACACTGAAGCTTTCTTT. Translating it yields CASSLDRTVKNTEAFF.

The gene calls are TRBV11-3 and TRBJ2-1; 10 bases align to TRBD1. The CDR3 is 16 amino acids. V was clipped by 5 bases and J by 4 bases; unmatched bases: 8. Per the germline V gene, CDR1 is SGHNT and CDR2 is YENEEA. The CDR3 loop is CASSIGTGAGYNEQFF. Here the CDR3 DNA reads TGTGCCAGCAGCATAGGGACAGGGGCGGGATACAATGAGCAGTTCTTC.

The rearrangement links TRBV19 to TRBJ1-2, with TRBD1 matching over 8 bases. Germline assignment: CDR1 LNHDA and CDR2 SQIVND (reference sequence). The CDR3 sequence is 13 residues long. V lost 7 bases and J lost 5; bases outside the gene matches: 6. CDR3 in amino acids: CASKLGQEYGYTF. For the CDR3, the DNA is TGTGCCAGTAAGTTGGGACAGGAGTATGGCTACACCTTC.

The J gene is TRBJ2-1, the V gene TRBV7-8; 9 nucleotides match TRBD1. CDR3 length equals 16 residues. In germline, CDR1 is SGHVS, CDR2 FQNEAQ. V was clipped by 4 bases and J by 8 bases; unmatched bases: 12. CDR3 nucleotides: TGTGCCAGCAGCTCCCCCGGGACAGGGAAGTTGGATGAGCAGTTCTTC. Translation gives CASSSPGTGKLDEQFF.

V gene TRBV7-3 combines with J gene TRBJ2-3, with no clear D. The CDR3 is 12 residues long. Trimming shortened V by 5 bases and J by 3 bases, and 6 bases separated the two germline ends. Germline V gene lookup returns CDR1 SGHTA and CDR2 FQGTGA. Here the CDR3 DNA reads TGTGCCAGCAGCCAAAGTACAGATACGCAGTATTTT. Translation gives CASSQSTDTQYF.

The chain employs TRBV28 and TRBJ2-7; maybe TRBD1 (5 bases). CDR3 size: 11 residues. Germline CDR1 reads MDHEN; CDR2 reads SYDVKM. V lost 6 bases to trimming and J lost 6 bases, with 9 bases between them. DNA for the CDR3: TGTGCCAGCAGCCTCAGGGTCGAGCAGTACTTC. Its protein is CASSLRVEQYF.

This chain uses TRBV2 with TRBJ2-3, with 7 bases that match TRBD2. The germline V gene encodes CDR1 SNHLY and CDR2 FYNNEI. The CDR3 loop spans 16 amino acids. Trimming cost V 8 bases and J 2 bases; bases outside gene matches: 13. The CDR3 DNA is TGTGCCAGCTCGTCGCGGGGGTCGAGAAACACAGATACGCAGTATTTT. Encoded protein: CASSSRGSRNTDTQYF.

Regarding this clone: Other DNA sequences of this sample code for an identical CDR3. This rearrangement joins TRBV12-3 or TRBV12-4 to TRBJ2-5; D ambiguous. The CDR3 totals 11 residues. Trimming removed 3 bases at V and 4 bases at J, with 3 bases between. The CDR3 DNA is TGTGCCAGCAGTTTGGGAGAGACCCAGTACTTC. This sequence encodes CASSLGETQYF.

The chain combines TRBV6-2 or TRBV6-3 with TRBJ1-1, with D perhaps TRBD1 (5 bases). The germline V gene encodes CDR1 MNHEY and CDR2 SVGEGT. Trimming shortened V by 7 bases and J by 2 bases, and 14 bases separated the two germline ends. The CDR3 is 14 residues long. The CDR3 spells CASTPRAPNTEAFF. The CDR3 DNA follows: TGTGCCAGCACCCCCAGGGCTCCCAACACTGAAGCTTTCTTT.

The V call is TRBV5-1, the J call TRBJ2-1, with 7 bases that match TRBD1. The ends lost 4 bases at V and 3 bases at J; junction bases unmatched: 7. The V gene's germline CDR1 is SGHRS and CDR2 YFSETQ. This CDR3 region has 15 residues. For the CDR3, the DNA is TGCGCCAGCAGCGCCAAAGACAGGGTCTACAATGAGCAGTTCTTC. Translation gives CASSAKDRVYNEQFF.

The CDR3 reads CASSSPVRSGAFF. In DNA, the CDR3 is TGTGCCAGCAGTTCCCCGGTCAGGTCCGGGGCTTTCTTT. The genes are TRBV25-1 and TRBJ1-1, with D hard to call. The CDR3 has 13 residues. V was clipped by 5 bases and J by 11 bases, with 18 bases between them. The germline V gene has CDR1 MGHDK and CDR2 SYGVNS.

CDR3 loop: CASSYSRTANYGYTF. The CDR3 nucleotides are TGTGCCAGCAGTTACTCCCGGACAGCTAACTATGGCTACACCTTC. The genes are TRBV6-5 and TRBJ1-2, with TRBD1 as a possible D gene (6 bases). In germline, CDR1 is MNHEY, CDR2 SVGAGI. V was pared by 0 bases and J by 0 bases, with 8 bases between. The length of the CDR3 is 15 residues.

CDR3 DNA: TGTGCCAGCAGCTTTACCCAGAGAACGGCTGGAAACACCATATATTTT. This encodes CASSFTQRTAGNTIYF. This rearrangement joins TRBV13 to TRBJ1-3; D unresolved. CDR1 PRHDT and CDR2 FYEKMQ come from the germline V gene (reference sequence). With 3 bases removed from V and 2 bases from J, the gap between germline ends came to 14 bases. This CDR3 has 16 residues.